The 12 T cell receptor beta chains below come from one sample, sequenced in a study of T-cell reconstitution after alpha-beta-depleted transplantation in children. Unique molecular identifiers featured in how the TCRbeta library was prepared. MiXCR was run by TCRdb on the PCR reads, yielding one entry per CDR3 protein. The table lists about 240,000 distinct CDR3 sequences, under 30% of them singletons. Sequenced here: PBMCs, sampled before TCRalphabeta/CD19-depleted stem cell transplant. These receptors all stem from a girl aged 2 to 9 with Fanconi anemia, due to receive a stem cell transplant.

Many counts were recorded for this clonotype. The chain carries TRBV12-3 or TRBV12-4 and TRBJ2-3, with 10 nucleotides matching TRBD1. The CDR3 runs to 15 residues. Trimming at V came to 5 bases and at J to 5 bases, leaving 7 bases not matched to a gene. Here the CDR3 DNA reads TGTGCCAGCAGTCCGGGACAGGGGATGGTAGATACGCAGTATTTT. As protein: CASSPGQGMVDTQYF.

This chain links TRBV29-1 with TRBJ2-7; 12 bases match TRBD2. Trimming cost V 6 bases and J 3 bases; bases outside gene matches: 9. From germline, CDR1 is SQVTM and CDR2 ANQGSEA. The CDR3 is 15 amino acids. The CDR3 protein is CSVFGLAGLVYEQYF. CDR3 coding DNA: TGCAGCGTCTTTGGACTAGCGGGGCTTGTCTACGAGCAGTACTTC.

The V call is TRBV4-1, the J call TRBJ2-7; D may be TRBD1 or TRBD2 (5 bases each). CDR1 MGHRA and CDR2 YSYEKL come from the germline V gene. This CDR3 has 16 amino acids. Trimming removed 1 base from V and 0 bases from J, with 13 bases in between. The CDR3 bases are TGCGCCAGCAGCCAAGGGGCGACAGCGGCCTCCTACGAGCAGTACTTC. Translating it yields CASSQGATAASYEQYF.

This clonotype was seen a few times. The chain links TRBV10-3 to TRBJ1-1, with D possibly being TRBD1 (6 bases). The CDR3 length is 13 residues. Between the trimmed V and J ends, which lost 9 bases and 3 bases, there was a span of 14 bases. In germline, CDR1 is ENHRY, CDR2 SYGVKD. In DNA form, the CDR3 reads TGTGCCATTCAACAGGGTGGCTACACTGAAGCTTTCTTT. This encodes CAIQQGGYTEAFF.

The chain carries TRBV5-1 and TRBJ2-3; 8 nucleotides match TRBD2. V was clipped by 3 bases and J by 5 bases; unmatched bases: 11. Germline V CDR1 and CDR2: SGHRS, YFSETQ. CDR3 length: 16 amino acids. CDR3 nucleotides: TGCGCCAGCAGCTCTCGCGCGGGGGGTATAGGAGATACGCAGTATTTT. It is translated as CASSSRAGGIGDTQYF.

The V call is TRBV28, the J call TRBJ2-3; tentatively, D is TRBD1 (6 bases). The CDR3 totals 14 residues. V lost 3 bases and J 6 bases, leaving 13 bases between the germline ends. Germline CDR1 is MDHEN and CDR2 is SYDVKM. In DNA form, the CDR3 reads TGTGCCAGCAGTTTTCCCCCTCAGGGGGATACGCAGTATTTT. Encoded protein: CASSFPPQGDTQYF.

Many counts were recorded for this clonotype. This chain links TRBV25-1 with TRBJ2-3; no definite D call. The V end lost 4 bases, the J end lost 7 bases, and 6 bases lay between the germline ends. CDR3 size: 11 residues. The V gene's germline CDR1 is MGHDK and CDR2 SYGVNS. The CDR3 protein is CASSVAHTQYF. As DNA, the CDR3 is TGTGCCAGCAGTGTTGCCCATACGCAGTATTTT. The full variable domain, with the rest looked up from reference TRBV25-1 and TRBJ2-3, is EADIYQTPRYLVIGTGKKITLECSQTMGHDKMYWYQQDPGMELHLIHYSYGVNSTEKGDLSSESTVSRIRTEHFPLTLESARPSHTSQYLCASSVAHTQYFGPGTRLTVL.

The chain has TRBV20-1 and TRBJ2-1, with D hard to call. Trimming left V 6 bases short and J 7 bases short, with 19 bases between. CDR1 is DFQATT and CDR2 is SNEGSKA in the germline V gene (reference sequence). This CDR3 is 14 amino acids long. The CDR3: CSARRLGKENEQFF. CDR3 nucleotide sequence: TGCAGTGCCCGCCGGCTGGGGAAGGAGAATGAGCAGTTCTTC.

This clonotype was detected ten times or more. The genes are TRBV6-5 and TRBJ2-3, with 7 bases fitting TRBD1. V was pared by 1 base and J by 7 bases, with 2 bases of the junction left unmatched. The length of the CDR3 is 13 residues. Germline CDR1 is MNHEY and CDR2 is SVGAGI. The CDR3 reads CASSYLGQYTQYF. CDR3 in DNA: TGTGCCAGCAGTTACTTGGGACAGTATACGCAGTATTTT.

This sequence joins TRBV2 and TRBJ2-1; D call uncertain. The V and J ends lost 3 bases and 7 bases respectively, with 7 bases between them. Germline V lookup: CDR1 SNHLY, CDR2 FYNNEI. The CDR3 has 12 residues. Here the CDR3 reads CASSDVGNEQFF. In DNA, the CDR3 is TGTGCCAGCAGTGATGTAGGGAATGAGCAGTTCTTC.

Regarding this clonotype: Possible read error: a much larger clone is one base away. The gene calls are TRBV12-3 or TRBV12-4 and TRBJ2-3, with D tentatively TRBD2 (6 bases). The V gene lost 5 bases and the J gene lost 1 base, with 13 bases spanning the gap. The CDR3 is made up of 15 amino acids. The CDR3 is CASSPGTGGTDTQYF. CDR3 DNA sequence: TGTGCCAGCAGTCCAGGGACTGGCGGCACAGATACGCAGTATTTT.

This chain uses TRBV7-9 with TRBJ2-1; D may be TRBD1 (5 bases). With 3 bases removed from V and 9 bases from J, the gap between germline ends came to 18 bases. From germline, CDR1 is SEHNR and CDR2 FQNEAQ (reference sequence). This CDR3 is built from 15 residues. The CDR3 coding sequence is TGTGCCAGCAGCTTGGCAGGGCGAAGGGGATTTGAGCAGTTCTTC. This sequence encodes CASSLAGRRGFEQFF.